These 17 T cell receptor beta chains were all obtained from the same sample, sequenced in a study of T-cell memory formation after mild COVID-19. TCRdb processed the 5' RACE reads anew with MiXCR; each CDR3 protein has one entry. Among fewer than 250,000 distinct CDR3 sequences, roughly a tenth were seen once, and the ten largest hold 3% to 3.5%. Sequenced sample: PBMCs or a T cell subset sorted from them (not recorded which). Receptor source: a man aged 18 to 29 who had mild COVID-19 (a few samples of this study predate the infection). Cell type and time point are not known.

This clonotype was counted only a few times. The chain is built from TRBV19 and TRBJ1-5; 8 bases are shared with TRBD1. The CDR3 spans 13 residues. Germline trimming cut 7 bases from V and 4 bases from J; bases unmatched to any gene: 3. The germline V gene has CDR1 LNHDA and CDR2 SQIVND (reference sequence). CDR3 sequence: CASKDRGNQPQHF. CDR3 DNA sequence: TGTGCCAGTAAAGACAGGGGAAATCAGCCCCAGCATTTT.

This clonotype was seen a handful of times. The V and J genes are TRBV2 and TRBJ2-5; D is ambiguous. Germline CDR1 is SNHLY and CDR2 is FYNNEI. Trimming left V 9 bases short and J 9 bases short, with 14 bases between. CDR3 length: 11 residues. CDR3: CASLFTESQYF. CDR3 coding DNA: TGTGCCAGTCTTTTTACGGAATCCCAGTACTTC. Full variable domain (missing parts from reference TRBV2 and TRBJ2-5): EPEVTQTPSHQVTQMGQEVILRCVPISNHLYFYWYRQILGQKVEFLVSFYNNEISEKSEIFDDQFSVERPDGSNFTLKIRSTKLEDSAMYFCASLFTESQYFGPGTRLLVL.

This clonotype was seen a few times. The V gene is TRBV20-1, the J gene TRBJ2-3; the D is unclear. This CDR3 is 12 amino acids long. Germline-derived CDR1 and CDR2 are DFQATT and SNEGSKA (reference sequence). Trimming removed 2 bases from V and 2 bases from J, with 5 bases in between. This CDR3 is CSARSYTDTQYF. In DNA, the CDR3 is TGCAGTGCTAGATCATACACAGATACGCAGTATTTT.

This clonotype occurred a few times. The gene calls are TRBV11-2 and TRBJ1-2, with no clear D. Germline loops: CDR1 SGHAT, CDR2 FQNNGV. V lost 1 base and J lost 2, with 5 bases in between. The CDR3 sequence is 13 residues long. The CDR3 spells CASSLAMNYGYTF. CDR3 nucleotides: TGTGCCAGCAGCTTAGCTATGAACTATGGCTACACCTTC.

There are a few counts of this clonotype. This chain connects TRBV6-2 or TRBV6-3 to TRBJ1-1; 8 bases fit TRBD1. Per germline, CDR1 MNHEY and CDR2 SVGEGT. This CDR3 comprises 14 residues. The V gene end was trimmed by 6 bases and the J gene end by 0 bases; junction bases not matched to a gene: 3. CDR3 nucleotide sequence: TGTGCCAGCAGCCTACAGGGGGTGAACACTGAAGCTTTCTTT. Its protein product is CASSLQGVNTEAFF.

This clonotype was recorded a few times. The chain is built from TRBV28 and TRBJ2-1; D remains ambiguous. CDR3 length: 14 amino acids. The germline V gene encodes CDR1 MDHEN and CDR2 SYDVKM. Trimming shortened V by 6 bases and J by 10 bases, and 19 bases separated the two germline ends. The CDR3 bases are TGTGCCAGCAGCCCGATTGATAGACCGAAAGAGCAGTTCTTC. This encodes CASSPIDRPKEQFF. The whole variable domain, filled in from reference TRBV28 and TRBJ2-1, reads DVKVTQSSRYLVKRTGEKVFLECVQDMDHENMFWYRQDPGLGLRLIYFSYDVKMKEKGDIPEGYSVSREKKERFSLILESASTNQTSMYLCASSPIDRPKEQFFGPGTRLTVL.

There are a few counts of this clonotype. This rearrangement joins TRBV20-1 to TRBJ2-5, with D possibly matching TRBD1 (6 bases). This CDR3 has 13 amino acids. Germline V CDR1 and CDR2: DFQATT, SNEGSKA (reference sequence). Trimming stripped 6 bases from V and 0 bases from J, with 11 bases between. DNA of the CDR3: TGCAGTGCAAAAAGGGGGAACCAAGAGACCCAGTACTTC. This gives the protein CSAKRGNQETQYF.

This clonotype was detected a few times. The gene calls are TRBV4-3 and TRBJ2-7; D gene uncertain. The CDR3 runs 16 residues. V lost 1 base and J lost 0, with 13 bases in between. Looked up from germline, CDR1 is LGHNA and CDR2 is YSLEER. The CDR3 region is CASSQGLRQNSYEQYF. Here the CDR3 DNA reads TGCGCCAGCAGCCAAGGGTTGCGGCAGAACTCCTACGAGCAGTACTTC.

The genes are TRBV6-5 and TRBJ2-2; D gene uncertain. CDR1 and CDR2 from the germline V gene are MNHEY and SVGAGI. The V gene lost 0 bases and the J gene lost 5 bases, with 4 bases spanning the gap. This CDR3 is built from 13 residues. The chain's CDR3 is CASSYSGTGELFF. The CDR3 DNA is TGTGCCAGCAGTTACTCGGGTACCGGGGAGCTGTTTTTT.

This clonotype was seen a handful of times. This rearrangement joins TRBV4-3 to TRBJ2-3, with a weak D call TRBD2 (6 bases). Looked up from germline, CDR1 is LGHNA and CDR2 is YSLEER. CDR3 length equals 14 residues. Trimming left V 6 bases short and J 3 bases short, with 13 bases between. CDR3 in DNA: TGCGCCAGCAGAAGCGGGCGAGGAACAGATACGCAGTATTTT. This translates into CASRSGRGTDTQYF.

This clonotype was recorded a few times. V usage is TRBV4-3 and J usage is TRBJ1-1; TRBD1 is a possible D gene (6 bases). Germline V lookup: CDR1 LGHNA, CDR2 YSLEER. The CDR3 consists of 15 residues. The ends were cut back, 0 bases at V and 5 bases at J, with 13 bases in the middle. The CDR3 DNA sequence: TGCGCCAGCAGCCAAGATGACGACAGGAGTACTGAAGCTTTCTTT. Translation gives CASSQDDDRSTEAFF.

This CDR3 is CASSLLGSDEQYV. The CDR3, as DNA: TGTGCCAGCAGCTTATTAGGCAGCGACGAGCAGTACGTC. The chain recombines TRBV11-2 with TRBJ2-7; D unresolved. The CDR3 covers 13 residues. Germline V CDR1 and CDR2: SGHAT, FQNNGV. V gave up 2 bases and J gave up 5 bases, with 10 bases separating them.

V gene TRBV7-2 combines with J gene TRBJ2-7; the D gene is possibly TRBD2 (6 bases). Germline V gene sequence: CDR1 SGHTA, CDR2 FQGNSA. This CDR3 has 16 amino acids. Trimming shortened V by 6 bases and J by 2 bases, and 20 bases separated the two germline ends. The CDR3 nucleotides are TGTGCCAGCAGACGTGAGGTGGGCGGACTAACCTACGAGCAGTACTTC. Residues: CASRREVGGLTYEQYF.

This clonotype was picked up many times. The CDR3 DNA sequence: TGTGCCAGCCGGACGGGTAACACCGGGGAGCTGTTTTTT. Translation gives CASRTGNTGELFF. The J gene is TRBJ2-2, the V gene TRBV5-6; D ambiguous. Germline values: CDR1 SGHDT, CDR2 YYEEEE. This CDR3 spans 13 amino acids. The V end lost 7 bases, the J end lost 2 bases, and 9 bases lay between the germline ends.

The chain joins TRBV3-1 to TRBJ2-7, with 7 bases fitting TRBD2. Per germline, CDR1 LGHDT and CDR2 YNNKEL (reference sequence). Trimming took 6 bases from V and 6 from J; bases not matched to a gene: 5. CDR3 length: 12 residues. As DNA, the CDR3 is TGTGCCAGCAGGGGGAGGGGTGGCGAGCAGTACTTC. Its protein product is CASRGRGGEQYF.

This chain joins TRBV18 and TRBJ1-6; D is unclear. Trimming cost V 5 bases and J 5 bases, with 10 bases left between them. Per germline, CDR1 KGHSH and CDR2 LQKENI. The length of the CDR3 is 14 residues. For the CDR3, the DNA is TGTGCCAGCTCATCGAGGTCTAATAATTCACCCCTCCACTTT. Translation gives CASSSRSNNSPLHF.

This clonotype has ten or more counts. The chain employs TRBV10-3 and TRBJ2-3; D tentatively fits TRBD1 or TRBD2 (5 bases each). Germline V gene data show CDR1 as ENHRY and CDR2 as SYGVKD. The CDR3 is 15 amino acids. V lost 6 bases and J lost 4, with 17 bases in between. The CDR3 spells CAISGEGWRADTQYF. CDR3 DNA sequence: TGTGCCATCAGCGGTGAGGGGTGGCGGGCAGATACGCAGTATTTT.